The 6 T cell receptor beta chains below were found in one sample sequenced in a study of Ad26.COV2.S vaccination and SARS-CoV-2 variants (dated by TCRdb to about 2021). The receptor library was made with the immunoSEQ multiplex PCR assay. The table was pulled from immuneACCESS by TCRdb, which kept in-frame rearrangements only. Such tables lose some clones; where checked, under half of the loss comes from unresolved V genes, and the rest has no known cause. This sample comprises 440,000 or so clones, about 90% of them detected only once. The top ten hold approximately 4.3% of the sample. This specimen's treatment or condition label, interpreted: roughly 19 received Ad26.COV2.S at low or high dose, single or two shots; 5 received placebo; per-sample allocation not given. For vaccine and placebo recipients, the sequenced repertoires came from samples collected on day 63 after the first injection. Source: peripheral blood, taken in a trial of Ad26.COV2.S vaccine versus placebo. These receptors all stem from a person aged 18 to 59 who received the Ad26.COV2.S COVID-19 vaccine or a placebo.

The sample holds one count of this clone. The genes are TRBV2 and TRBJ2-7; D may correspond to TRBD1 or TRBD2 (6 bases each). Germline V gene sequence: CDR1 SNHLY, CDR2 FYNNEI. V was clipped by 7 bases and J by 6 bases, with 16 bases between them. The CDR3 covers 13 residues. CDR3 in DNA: TGTGCCAGCAACAGTCAGGGGACTCGCGAGCAGTACTTC. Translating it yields CASNSQGTREQYF.

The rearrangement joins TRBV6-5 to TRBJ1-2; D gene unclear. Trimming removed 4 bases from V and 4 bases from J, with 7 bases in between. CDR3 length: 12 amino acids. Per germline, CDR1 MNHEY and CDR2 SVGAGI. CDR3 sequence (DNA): TGTGCCAGCAGTTCCGATTCCTATGGCTACACCTTC. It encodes CASSSDSYGYTF.

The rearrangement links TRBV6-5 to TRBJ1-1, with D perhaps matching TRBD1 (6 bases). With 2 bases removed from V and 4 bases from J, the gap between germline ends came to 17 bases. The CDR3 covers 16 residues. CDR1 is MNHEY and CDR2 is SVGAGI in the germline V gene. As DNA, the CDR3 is TGTGCCAGCAGTTACGCGGGTGACAGGAGGGGCACTGAAGCTTTCTTT. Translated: CASSYAGDRRGTEAFF.

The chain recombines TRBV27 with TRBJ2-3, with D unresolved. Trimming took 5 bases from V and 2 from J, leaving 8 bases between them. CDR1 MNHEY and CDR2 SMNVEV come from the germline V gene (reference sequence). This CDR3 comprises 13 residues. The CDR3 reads CASSARLTDTQYF. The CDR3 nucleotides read TGTGCCAGCAGTGCCCGTCTCACAGATACGCAGTATTTT.

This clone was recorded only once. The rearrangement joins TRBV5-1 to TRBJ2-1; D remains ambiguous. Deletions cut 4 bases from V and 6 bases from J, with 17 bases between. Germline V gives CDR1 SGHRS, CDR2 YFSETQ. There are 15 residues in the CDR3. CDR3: CASSPGPLQSNEQFF. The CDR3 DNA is TGCGCCAGCAGCCCCGGACCCTTACAAAGCAATGAGCAGTTCTTC.

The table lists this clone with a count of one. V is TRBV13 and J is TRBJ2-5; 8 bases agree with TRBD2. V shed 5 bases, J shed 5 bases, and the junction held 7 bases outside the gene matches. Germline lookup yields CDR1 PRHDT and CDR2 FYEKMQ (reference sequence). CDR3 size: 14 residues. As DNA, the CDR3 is TGTGCCAGCAGCAAAGCGGGGGTGCGGGAGACCCAGTACTTC. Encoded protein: CASSKAGVRETQYF.